A selection of T cell receptor beta chains follows, all from one sample in a study of cytomegalovirus exposure and HLA in healthy donors. Sequenced by immunoSEQ multiplex PCR; TCRdb stores in-frame clones only, minus some. The sample comprises about 130,000 clones, roughly a sixth of which are singletons, and roughly 2.7% rests with the top ten. The specimen sequenced was PBMCs. These receptors all come from a female donor in good health and CMV-seropositive. Each CDR3 is given with its conserved first and last residue. Fields, in order: CDR3 length, D gene, V gene, J gene, clone size, CDR3 protein, CDR3 DNA. The D gene is left open where the match is weak. Clone size is stated in some rows and not others, as once, few, many or a class when expanded.

CDR3 length: 15
D gene: TRBD2
V gene: TRBV7-3
J gene: TRBJ2-1
clone size: -
CDR3 protein: CASSLSGSSYNEQFF
CDR3 DNA: TGTGCCAGCAGCTTAAGCGGGAGCTCCTACAATGAGCAGTTCTTC

CDR3 length: 15
D gene: -
V gene: TRBV4-1
J gene: TRBJ2-7
clone size: few
CDR3 protein: CASSQAGTPGYEQYF
CDR3 DNA: TGCGCCAGCAGCCAGGCCGGGACACCAGGCTACGAGCAGTACTTC

CDR3 length: 16
D gene: -
V gene: TRBV4-2
J gene: TRBJ1-2
clone size: -
CDR3 protein: CASSRDLYRGDYGYTF
CDR3 DNA: TGTGCCAGCAGCCGCGACCTGTATCGCGGGGACTATGGCTACACCTTC

CDR3 length: 11
D gene: -
V gene: TRBV2
J gene: TRBJ2-3
clone size: -
CDR3 protein: CASSWPDTQYF
CDR3 DNA: TGTGCCAGCAGTTGGCCAGATACGCAGTATTTT

CDR3 length: 16
D gene: TRBD2
V gene: TRBV4-2
J gene: TRBJ2-5
clone size: few
CDR3 protein: CASSQDLAGGLGTQYF
CDR3 DNA: TGTGCCAGCAGCCAAGATTTAGCGGGGGGGCTGGGGACCCAGTACTTC

CDR3 length: 16
D gene: -
V gene: TRBV7-9
J gene: TRBJ2-3
clone size: few
CDR3 protein: CASSLGGTASTDTQYF
CDR3 DNA: TGTGCCAGCAGCTTAGGTGGCACAGCTAGCACAGATACGCAGTATTTT

CDR3 length: 14
D gene: TRBD2
V gene: TRBV15
J gene: TRBJ2-5
clone size: few
CDR3 protein: CATSRVPAGVGQYF
CDR3 DNA: TGTGCCACCAGCAGAGTACCAGCGGGAGTAGGCCAGTACTTC

CDR3 length: 14
D gene: -
V gene: TRBV28
J gene: TRBJ1-1
clone size: few
CDR3 protein: CASSLWAENTEAFF
CDR3 DNA: TGTGCCAGCAGTTTATGGGCGGAGAACACTGAAGCTTTCTTT

CDR3 length: 16
D gene: -
V gene: TRBV5-1
J gene: TRBJ1-6
clone size: few
CDR3 protein: CASTPSGGSIHSPLHF
CDR3 DNA: TGCGCCAGCACCCCATCAGGCGGGAGTATACATTCACCCCTCCACTTT

CDR3 length: 15
D gene: TRBD1
V gene: TRBV27
J gene: TRBJ2-2
clone size: -
CDR3 protein: CASTRTGGNTGELFF
CDR3 DNA: TGTGCCAGCACCCGGACAGGGGGGAACACCGGGGAGCTGTTTTTT

CDR3 length: 14
D gene: TRBD1
V gene: TRBV6-5
J gene: TRBJ2-7
clone size: few
CDR3 protein: CASSSHRGTYEQYF
CDR3 DNA: TGTGCCAGCAGTTCCCACAGGGGGACCTACGAGCAGTACTTC

CDR3 length: 16
D gene: TRBD2
V gene: TRBV5-4
J gene: TRBJ2-5
clone size: few
CDR3 protein: CASSLGGGRDQETQYF
CDR3 DNA: TGTGCCAGCAGCTTGGGCGGCGGGAGGGACCAAGAGACCCAGTACTTC

CDR3 length: 11
D gene: -
V gene: TRBV20-1
J gene: TRBJ1-4
clone size: -
CDR3 protein: CSAHEGGKLFF
CDR3 DNA: TGCAGTGCGCATGAGGGTGGAAAACTGTTTTTT

CDR3 length: 14
D gene: -
V gene: TRBV19
J gene: TRBJ2-5
clone size: -
CDR3 protein: CASSHPERVETQYF
CDR3 DNA: TGTGCCAGTAGCCATCCGGAGCGGGTGGAGACCCAGTACTTC

CDR3 length: 10
D gene: -
V gene: TRBV5-8
J gene: TRBJ1-2
clone size: -
CDR3 protein: CASSHYGYTF
CDR3 DNA: TGTGCCAGCAGCCATTATGGCTACACCTTC

CDR3 length: 14
D gene: TRBD1
V gene: TRBV28
J gene: TRBJ1-2
clone size: few
CDR3 protein: CASSSGTGLHGYTF
CDR3 DNA: TGTGCCAGCAGTTCCGGGACAGGGCTACATGGCTACACCTTC

CDR3 length: 15
D gene: -
V gene: TRBV5-4
J gene: TRBJ1-2
clone size: -
CDR3 protein: CASSLLSISLEGYTF
CDR3 DNA: TGTGCCAGCAGCTTGCTCAGTATAAGTCTGGAGGGCTACACCTTC

CDR3 length: 12
D gene: -
V gene: TRBV9
J gene: TRBJ1-2
clone size: -
CDR3 protein: CASSVDGDGYTF
CDR3 DNA: TGTGCCAGCAGCGTCGACGGAGATGGCTACACCTTC

CDR3 length: 16
D gene: TRBD1
V gene: TRBV4-3
J gene: TRBJ1-2
clone size: -
CDR3 protein: CASSQDVVQGDYGYTF
CDR3 DNA: TGCGCCAGCAGCCAAGATGTCGTTCAGGGGGACTATGGCTACACCTTC

CDR3 length: 18
D gene: TRBD1
V gene: TRBV19
J gene: TRBJ1-2
clone size: few
CDR3 protein: CASSEVWTGSYRIYGYTF
CDR3 DNA: TGTGCCAGTAGTGAGGTCTGGACAGGGAGCTACCGGATCTATGGCTACACCTTC

CDR3 length: 15
D gene: TRBD1
V gene: TRBV7-8
J gene: TRBJ2-7
clone size: -
CDR3 protein: CASSIGTATTYEQYF
CDR3 DNA: TGTGCCAGCAGCATCGGGACAGCCACAACCTACGAGCAGTACTTC

CDR3 length: 15
D gene: -
V gene: TRBV5-6
J gene: TRBJ2-7
clone size: few
CDR3 protein: CASSLPSGSSYEQYF
CDR3 DNA: TGTGCCAGCAGCTTGCCGTCAGGGTCGTCGTACGAGCAGTACTTC

CDR3 length: 15
D gene: TRBD1
V gene: TRBV7-2
J gene: TRBJ2-3
clone size: few
CDR3 protein: CASSRDRVSTDTQYF
CDR3 DNA: TGTGCCAGCAGCCGGGACAGGGTTAGCACAGATACGCAGTATTTT

CDR3 length: 14
D gene: TRBD1
V gene: TRBV5-1
J gene: TRBJ2-5
clone size: few
CDR3 protein: CASSVQDREETQYF
CDR3 DNA: TGCGCCAGCAGTGTTCAGGACAGGGAAGAGACCCAGTACTTC

CDR3 length: 19
D gene: TRBD1
V gene: TRBV28
J gene: TRBJ1-5
clone size: -
CDR3 protein: CASSLSGTAVIVGVEPQHF
CDR3 DNA: TGTGCCAGCAGTCTATCCGGGACAGCCGTAATCGTCGGGGTGGAGCCCCAGCATTTT

CDR3 length: 14
D gene: TRBD2
V gene: TRBV30
J gene: TRBJ2-3
clone size: few
CDR3 protein: CAWSAAGGHDTQYF
CDR3 DNA: TGTGCCTGGAGTGCAGCGGGGGGGCATGATACGCAGTATTTT

CDR3 length: 14
D gene: TRBD1
V gene: TRBV11-2
J gene: TRBJ1-5
clone size: -
CDR3 protein: CASSLEQGDQPQHF
CDR3 DNA: TGTGCCAGCAGCTTAGAGCAGGGGGATCAGCCCCAGCATTTT

CDR3 length: 11
D gene: TRBD1
V gene: TRBV30
J gene: TRBJ2-1
clone size: few
CDR3 protein: CAWSDTGGEFF
CDR3 DNA: TGTGCCTGGAGTGACACAGGGGGCGAGTTCTTC

CDR3 length: 15
D gene: -
V gene: TRBV7-9
J gene: TRBJ1-4
clone size: -
CDR3 protein: CASSSEQFTIEKLFF
CDR3 DNA: TGTGCCAGCAGCTCAGAACAGTTCACCATCGAAAAACTGTTTTTT

CDR3 length: 20
D gene: TRBD1
V gene: TRBV15
J gene: TRBJ1-4
clone size: -
CDR3 protein: CATSRVGITGQGRANEKLFF
CDR3 DNA: TGTGCCACCAGCAGAGTCGGGATAACGGGACAGGGGAGGGCTAATGAAAAACTGTTTTTT

CDR3 length: 13
D gene: -
V gene: TRBV7-9
J gene: TRBJ2-7
clone size: few
CDR3 protein: CASSLVGGYEQYF
CDR3 DNA: TGTGCCAGCAGCTTAGTAGGCGGCTACGAGCAGTACTTC

CDR3 length: 13
D gene: -
V gene: TRBV5-6
J gene: TRBJ1-4
clone size: few
CDR3 protein: CASSLVLNEKLFF
CDR3 DNA: TGTGCCAGCAGCTTGGTTCTCAATGAAAAACTGTTTTTT

CDR3 length: 13
D gene: -
V gene: TRBV4-3
J gene: TRBJ2-6
clone size: -
CDR3 protein: CASSQDNTDVLTF
CDR3 DNA: TGCGCCAGCAGCCAAGATAACACAGACGTCCTGACTTTC

CDR3 length: 17
D gene: -
V gene: TRBV27
J gene: TRBJ2-2
clone size: few
CDR3 protein: CASSSPVWGLSTGELFF
CDR3 DNA: TGTGCCAGCAGTTCGCCCGTTTGGGGCCTCTCCACCGGGGAGCTGTTTTTT

CDR3 length: 16
D gene: -
V gene: TRBV9
J gene: TRBJ2-1
clone size: -
CDR3 protein: CASSVEPFFGGNEQFF
CDR3 DNA: TGTGCCAGCAGCGTAGAACCCTTCTTCGGCGGGAATGAGCAGTTCTTC

CDR3 length: 14
D gene: -
V gene: TRBV27
J gene: TRBJ2-7
clone size: few
CDR3 protein: CASSFVDRAYEQYF
CDR3 DNA: TGTGCCAGCAGTTTCGTGGACAGAGCCTACGAGCAGTACTTC

CDR3 length: 16
D gene: TRBD2
V gene: TRBV7-9
J gene: TRBJ2-5
clone size: few
CDR3 protein: CASSPRWTSGSGEQYF
CDR3 DNA: TGTGCCAGCAGCCCCCGGTGGACTAGCGGGAGCGGGGAGCAGTACTTC

CDR3 length: 15
D gene: -
V gene: TRBV5-1
J gene: TRBJ2-3
clone size: few
CDR3 protein: CASSLPLASTDTQYF
CDR3 DNA: TGCGCCAGCAGCTTGCCGCTAGCGAGCACAGATACGCAGTATTTT

CDR3 length: 16
D gene: -
V gene: TRBV6-6
J gene: TRBJ1-1
clone size: -
CDR3 protein: CASSLGEFDMNTEAFF
CDR3 DNA: TGTGCCAGCAGCCTCGGGGAGTTTGATATGAACACTGAAGCTTTCTTT

CDR3 length: 15
D gene: -
V gene: TRBV4-1
J gene: TRBJ1-4
clone size: -
CDR3 protein: CASSQSAGVGEKLFF
CDR3 DNA: TGCGCCAGCAGCCAAAGTGCGGGGGTCGGGGAAAAACTGTTTTTT

CDR3 length: 13
D gene: -
V gene: TRBV30
J gene: TRBJ1-2
clone size: few
CDR3 protein: CAWSSQSNYGYTF
CDR3 DNA: TGTGCCTGGAGTTCTCAGTCTAACTATGGCTACACCTTC

CDR3 length: 17
D gene: TRBD1
V gene: TRBV4-2
J gene: TRBJ2-7
clone size: -
CDR3 protein: CASSQDFWDSSSYEQYF
CDR3 DNA: TGTGCCAGCAGCCAAGATTTTTGGGACAGCAGCTCCTACGAGCAGTACTTC

CDR3 length: 14
D gene: -
V gene: TRBV5-4
J gene: TRBJ2-7
clone size: -
CDR3 protein: CASSLGQDSYEQYF
CDR3 DNA: TGTGCCAGCAGCTTGGGGCAGGATAGCTACGAGCAGTACTTC